Reported below is one T cell receptor (beta chain). Its antigen remains undetermined. There are no base qualities to consult, and no much larger clone falls within one base. The donors belonged to the validation cohort of about 120 subjects, which was separate from the approximately 700-subject first cohort. V is cut by 8 bases and J by 1 base, and the space between the germline ends is 11 bases. The germline V gene (reference sequence) provides CDR1 MNHEY and CDR2 SMNVEV. Spanning cysteine to phenylalanine, the CDR3 consists of 13 amino acids. Only CDR3 DNA is held: 39 bases, read in frame from base 1. Libraries came from the immunoSEQ multiplex PCR assay. Regarding the original processing steps: To diagnose cytomegalovirus status from the catalog of TCR beta chain sequences, a statistical classification framework was built. TCRdb obtained this table from immuneACCESS and retained in-frame rearrangements with V and J assigned. These tables miss some clones; where compared with another copy, unresolved V genes account for less than half of the shortfall, and the remainder is unexplained. That table gives V, J and clone size, and the DNA gave D and trimming. This sample has about 140,000 clones in its table, and approximately 94% of those were observed once. Approximately 1.8% of the sample goes to the ten largest clones.

The sample comes from a study of cytomegalovirus exposure and HLA in healthy donors (dated 2017 in TCRdb). For the study in its entirety: According to a later analysis, one platform produced both the roughly 120 validation repertoires and the roughly 640 repertoires of the first cohort. The aim of the study was to test whether cataloging public T cell receptors could identify signatures of past pathogen exposure. A separate validation cohort of 90 to 150 different subjects was used in addition to the approximately 670-subject first cohort. The study combined high-throughput TCR immunosequencing, statistical association of individual TCRs with disease status, and machine learning to predict cytomegalovirus infection status. The investigation overall reported the following: It was suggested by the authors that the approach could potentially be generalized to other disease states and immunological phenotypes. Of the cluster scores, roughly 93% were above 0 in a later analysis, which found that TCRs clustered in the first cohort also tended to co-occur in the 95 to 150 validation repertoires. In the study, some 160 TCR beta chains were listed as associated with cytomegalovirus. In vitro tests confirmed that a few of the cytomegalovirus-associated TCR beta chains recognize cytomegalovirus antigens. Most TCR sequences were observed very rarely across donors, whereas some public TCRs were present in many individuals. The classifier was reported to diagnose cytomegalovirus status with high specificity and sensitivity in both the original cohort and the validation cohort. A later analysis had no HLA typing for the validation cohort, so co-occurrence there was scored across all 130 or so repertoires.

The sequencing input was PBMCs. This clonotype was obtained from a man aged 18 to 30 in good health and CMV-seropositive. This chain is built from TRBV27 and TRBJ1-1; TRBD1 is perhaps the D gene, given 6 matching bases. The DNA sequence reads TGTGCCAGCGGACAGAGAAGGAACACTGAAGCTTTCTTT. The encoded protein is CASGQRRNTEAFF.